The next 14 T cell receptor beta chains were all read from a single sample in a study of cytomegalovirus exposure and HLA in healthy donors. The PCR ran on 60 Vbeta and 13 Jbeta primers. The protocol was immunoSEQ multiplex PCR, while the TCRdb copy is restricted to in-frame clones and leaves out a portion. The sample gives under 150,000 clones, roughly 9.4% of which show up once; less than 2% is in the top ten. Sequenced sample: PBMCs. These receptors all come from a male donor in good health and CMV-seronegative.

The chain has TRBV18 and TRBJ2-2; D may be TRBD2 (5 bases). V shed 5 bases and J shed 1 base, with 11 bases lying between them. This CDR3 is 15 amino acids long. Looked up from germline, CDR1 is KGHSH and CDR2 is LQKENI. The CDR3 region has the DNA TGTGCCAGCTCATCTTGGACTGGGAACACCGGGGAGCTGTTTTTT. This gives the protein CASSSWTGNTGELFF.

This chain joins TRBV5-8 and TRBJ1-2, with unresolved D. There are 14 residues in the CDR3. CDR1 and CDR2 from the germline V gene are SGHTS and YDEGEE. V gave up 5 bases and J gave up 8 bases, with 19 bases separating them. The CDR3 sequence: CASSPRLRAGGYTF. In DNA form, the CDR3 reads TGTGCCAGCAGTCCCCGGTTGAGGGCCGGGGGCTACACCTTC.

This chain connects TRBV5-6 to TRBJ2-3, with 8 bases fitting TRBD1. J was trimmed by 2 bases and V by 2 bases; bases with no gene match: 7. The germline V gene has CDR1 SGHDT and CDR2 YYEEEE. The CDR3 runs 16 residues. For the CDR3, the DNA is TGTGCCAGCAGCTTATCGACAGGGGCCACCACAGATACGCAGTATTTT. Translating gives CASSLSTGATTDTQYF.

The chain has TRBV9 and TRBJ1-4, with 7 bases matching TRBD1. CDR3 length: 17 residues. Germline CDR1 SGDLS, CDR2 YYNGEE. V was pared by 4 bases and J by 0 bases, with 9 bases of the junction left unmatched. CDR3 DNA sequence: TGTGCCAGCAGCCCAACACAGGGGACGTCAACTAATGAAAAACTGTTTTTT. Translating gives CASSPTQGTSTNEKLFF.

The chain recombines TRBV27 with TRBJ1-4; TRBD1 might be the D (5 bases). Trimming took 6 bases from V and 8 from J, leaving 16 bases between them. This CDR3 spans 14 amino acids. Germline V gives CDR1 MNHEY, CDR2 SMNVEV (reference sequence). The CDR3 is CASRVMGGMEKLFF. In nucleotides, the CDR3 is TGTGCCAGCAGGGTGATGGGGGGGATGGAAAAACTGTTTTTT.

The CDR3: CASSFAGGINQPQHF. The CDR3, as DNA: TGTGCCAGCAGTTTCGCAGGGGGGATCAATCAGCCCCAGCATTTT. This sequence joins TRBV28 and TRBJ1-5; the match to TRBD1 covers 7 bases. The germline gives CDR1 MDHEN, CDR2 SYDVKM. After removal of 3 bases from V and 3 bases from J, the junction contained 5 bases not matched to a gene. This CDR3 is 15 amino acids long.

The gene calls are TRBV10-3 and TRBJ1-2; TRBD1 matches at 8 bases. The CDR3 is 14 residues long. The V gene's germline CDR1 is ENHRY and CDR2 SYGVKD. With 3 bases clipped from V and 4 bases from J, the junction kept 4 bases outside the gene matches. This CDR3 is CAISDLGQGYGYTF. The CDR3 DNA sequence: TGTGCCATCAGTGACCTCGGACAGGGCTATGGCTACACCTTC.

The sample holds a few counts of this clone. The V gene is TRBV6-5, the J gene TRBJ2-7; D is perhaps TRBD2 (5 bases). Germline CDR1 is MNHEY and CDR2 is SVGAGI. The CDR3 loop spans 13 amino acids. V lost 4 bases and J lost 2, with 9 bases in between. CDR3 sequence reads: CASSSWGAYEQYF. The CDR3 region has the DNA TGTGCCAGCAGTTCTTGGGGAGCCTACGAGCAGTACTTC.

This chain links TRBV4-1 with TRBJ1-2; 7 bases fit TRBD1. The germline CDR1 and CDR2 sequences are MGHRA and YSYEKL. The CDR3 extends over 13 amino acids. V shed 4 bases and J 5 bases; nucleotides not matched to a gene: 4. CDR3: CASSLQGDYGYTF. The CDR3 DNA follows: TGCGCCAGCAGCCTCCAGGGGGATTATGGCTACACCTTC.

V is TRBV5-4 and J is TRBJ2-3; D gene ambiguous. Trimming left V 6 bases short and J 0 bases short, with 8 bases between. This CDR3 is built from 13 residues. Germline CDR1 and CDR2: SGHNT and YYREEE (reference sequence). CDR3 coding DNA: TGTGCCAGCAATCACGAGAGCACAGATACGCAGTATTTT. It codes for CASNHESTDTQYF.

This clone was observed a handful of times. The chain joins TRBV19 to TRBJ2-1, with 11 bases fitting TRBD1. V lost 2 bases, J lost 0 bases, and 21 bases stayed unmatched. In germline, CDR1 is LNHDA, CDR2 SQIVND (reference sequence). This CDR3 has 23 amino acids. CDR3 in amino acids: CASSIRGQGARAGGYSSYNEQFF. In DNA, the CDR3 is TGTGCCAGTAGTATAAGAGGACAGGGGGCCCGAGCGGGGGGTTACAGCTCCTACAATGAGCAGTTCTTC. The entire variable domain, with the rest obtained from reference TRBV19 and TRBJ2-1, is as follows: DGGITQSPKYLFRKEGQNVTLSCEQNLNHDAMYWYRQDPGQGLRLIYYSQIVNDFQKGDIAEGYSVSREKKESFPLTVTSAQKNPTAFYLCASSIRGQGARAGGYSSYNEQFFGPGTRLTVL.

V usage is TRBV7-9 and J usage is TRBJ2-7; 7 bases fit TRBD1. Looked up from germline, CDR1 is SEHNR and CDR2 is FQNEAQ (reference sequence). The V gene end was trimmed by 1 base and the J gene end by 0 bases; junction bases not matched to a gene: 6. The CDR3 is 16 amino acids. The CDR3 protein is CASSLEGQLLSYEQYF. The CDR3 nucleotides read TGTGCCAGCAGCTTAGAGGGACAGCTGCTCTCCTACGAGCAGTACTTC.

This clone was observed a few times. The V call is TRBV5-1, the J call TRBJ2-7, with 10 bases matching TRBD1. CDR1 is SGHRS and CDR2 is YFSETQ in the germline V gene. The CDR3 loop spans 15 amino acids. V was pared by 0 bases and J by 5 bases, with 5 bases of the junction left unmatched. The CDR3, as DNA: TGCGCCAGCAGCTTGGGACAGGGGGCAGGAAACGAGCAGTACTTC. The encoded protein is CASSLGQGAGNEQYF.

The rearrangement joins TRBV4-3 to TRBJ2-1; tentatively, D is TRBD2 (6 bases). V was cut by 4 bases and J by 4 bases, with 17 bases left in between. This CDR3 spans 16 amino acids. Germline values: CDR1 LGHNA, CDR2 YSLEER. The CDR3 sequence: CASSPAAGTGYNEQFF. DNA of the CDR3: TGCGCCAGCAGCCCGGCCGCAGGGACTGGTTACAATGAGCAGTTCTTC.